The clone carrying this T cell receptor (beta chain) was seen a single time. This specimen belongs to a study of blood T cell repertoires in COVID-19. Turning to the study itself: There were acute and convalescent COVID-19 samples, and they came from the United States, Italy and Spain. From T cells, B-cell-depleted T cells, or PBMCs came the material, which was cDNA or gDNA.

This CDR3 region has 14 residues. Germline values: CDR1 SNHLY, CDR2 FYNNEI. J gave up 5 bases and V 7 bases, and 8 bases lay outside the gene matches. The table came from immunoSEQ multiplex PCR; TCRdb's copy has only in-frame clones and leaves some out. The table includes roughly 180,000 clones, roughly nine tenths detected once. The sample taken for sequencing was peripheral blood. This TCR was sampled from a man aged 70-80 years with active or convalescent COVID-19. The rearrangement uses TRBV2 and TRBJ2-5; 9 bases match TRBD2. CDR3 sequence reads: CASIAGVNQETQYF. The CDR3 DNA sequence: TGTGCCAGCATAGCGGGAGTGAATCAGGAGACCCAGTACTTC.